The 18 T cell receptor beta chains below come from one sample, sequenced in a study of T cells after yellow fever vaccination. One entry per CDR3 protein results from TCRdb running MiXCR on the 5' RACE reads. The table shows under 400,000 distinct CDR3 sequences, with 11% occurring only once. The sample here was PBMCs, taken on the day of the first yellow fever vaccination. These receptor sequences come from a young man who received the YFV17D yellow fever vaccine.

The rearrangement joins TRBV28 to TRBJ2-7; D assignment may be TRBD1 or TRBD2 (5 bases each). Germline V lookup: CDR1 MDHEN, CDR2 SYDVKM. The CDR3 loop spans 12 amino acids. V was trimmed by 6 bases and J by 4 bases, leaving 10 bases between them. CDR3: CASRRGTYEQYV. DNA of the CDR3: TGTGCCAGCAGGAGGGGTACTTACGAGCAGTACGTC.

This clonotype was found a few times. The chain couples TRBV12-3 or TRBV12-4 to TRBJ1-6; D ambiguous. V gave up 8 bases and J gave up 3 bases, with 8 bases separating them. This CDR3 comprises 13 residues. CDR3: CASRPNYNSPLHF. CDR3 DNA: TGTGCCAGCCGACCAAACTATAATTCACCCCTCCACTTT.

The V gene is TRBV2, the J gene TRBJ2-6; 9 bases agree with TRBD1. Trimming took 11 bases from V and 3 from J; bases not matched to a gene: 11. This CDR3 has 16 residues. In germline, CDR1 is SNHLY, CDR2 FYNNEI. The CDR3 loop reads CAVFGTGLYGANVLTF. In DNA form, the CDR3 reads TGTGCCGTCTTTGGGACAGGGCTTTATGGGGCCAACGTCCTGACTTTC.

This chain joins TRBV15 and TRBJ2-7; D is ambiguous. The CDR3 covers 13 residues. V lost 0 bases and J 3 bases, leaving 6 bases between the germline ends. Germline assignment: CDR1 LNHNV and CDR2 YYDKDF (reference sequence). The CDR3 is CATSRDFYYEQYV. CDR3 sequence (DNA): TGTGCCACCAGCAGAGATTTTTACTACGAGCAGTACGTC.

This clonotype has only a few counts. The CDR3 DNA reads TGTGCCAGCAGGAGAACAGATACGCAGTATTTT. This sequence encodes CASRRTDTQYF. V gene TRBV11-2 combines with J gene TRBJ2-3; D gene unclear. This CDR3 spans 11 amino acids. Trimming shortened V by 6 bases and J by 3 bases, and 4 bases separated the two germline ends. CDR1 SGHAT and CDR2 FQNNGV come from the germline V gene.

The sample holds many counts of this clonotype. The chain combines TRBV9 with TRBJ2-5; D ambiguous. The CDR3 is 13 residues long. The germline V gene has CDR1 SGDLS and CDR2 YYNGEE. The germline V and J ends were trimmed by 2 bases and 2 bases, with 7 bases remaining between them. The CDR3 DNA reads TGTGCCAGCAGCGTGTCAAATCAAGAGACCCAGTACTTC. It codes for CASSVSNQETQYF. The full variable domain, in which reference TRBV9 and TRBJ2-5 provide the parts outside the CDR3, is DSGVTQTPKHLITATGQRVTLRCSPRSGDLSVYWYQQSLDQGLQFLIQYYNGEERAKGNILERFSAQQFPDLHSELNLSSLELGDSALYFCASSVSNQETQYFGPGTRLLVL.

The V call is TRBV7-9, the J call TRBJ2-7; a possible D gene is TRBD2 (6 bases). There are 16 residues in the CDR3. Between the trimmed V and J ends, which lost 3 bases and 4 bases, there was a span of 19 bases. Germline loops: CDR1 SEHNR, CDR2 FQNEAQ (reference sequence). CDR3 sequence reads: CASSFPLRDSPYEQYF. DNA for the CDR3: TGTGCCAGCAGCTTTCCCCTTCGGGACTCTCCTTACGAGCAGTACTTC. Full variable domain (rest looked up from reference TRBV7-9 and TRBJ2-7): DTGVSQNPRHKITKRGQNVTFRCDPISEHNRLYWYRQTLGQGPEFLTYFQNEAQLEKSRLLSDRFSAERPKGSFSTLEIQRTEQGDSAMYLCASSFPLRDSPYEQYFGPGTRLTVT.

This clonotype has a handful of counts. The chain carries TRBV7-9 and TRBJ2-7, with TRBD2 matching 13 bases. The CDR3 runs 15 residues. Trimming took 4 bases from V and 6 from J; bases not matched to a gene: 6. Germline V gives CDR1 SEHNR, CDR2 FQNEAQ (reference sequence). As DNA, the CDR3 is TGTGCCAGCAGCTCACTAGCGGGGGGGGAGCCCGAGCAGTACGTC. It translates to CASSSLAGGEPEQYV.

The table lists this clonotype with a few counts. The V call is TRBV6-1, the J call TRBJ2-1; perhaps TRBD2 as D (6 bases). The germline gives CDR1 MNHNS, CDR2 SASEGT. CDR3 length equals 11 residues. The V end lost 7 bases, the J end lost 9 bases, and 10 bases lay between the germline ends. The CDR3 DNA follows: TGTGCCAGCATCCTTAGCGGTGAGCAGTTCTTC. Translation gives CASILSGEQFF.

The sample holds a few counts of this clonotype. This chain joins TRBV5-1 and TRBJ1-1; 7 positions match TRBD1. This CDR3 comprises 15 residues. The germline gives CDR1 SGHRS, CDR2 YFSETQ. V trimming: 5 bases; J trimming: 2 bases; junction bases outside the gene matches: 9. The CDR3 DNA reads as TGCGCCAGCAGTCGGGACAGCCACGCTAACACTGAAGCTTTCTTT. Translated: CASSRDSHANTEAFF.

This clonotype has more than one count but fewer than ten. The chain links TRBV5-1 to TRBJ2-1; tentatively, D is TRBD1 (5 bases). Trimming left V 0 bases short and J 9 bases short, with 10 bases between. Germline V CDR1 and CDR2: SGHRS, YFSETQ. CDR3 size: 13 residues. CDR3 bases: TGCGCCAGCAGCTTGGAGGGGTCCGGTGAGCAGTTCTTC. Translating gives CASSLEGSGEQFF. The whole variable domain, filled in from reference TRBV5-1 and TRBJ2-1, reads KAGVTQTPRYLIKTRGQQVTLSCSPISGHRSVSWYQQTPGQGLQFLFEYFSETQRNKGNFPGRFSGRQFSNSRSEMNVSTLELGDSALYLCASSLEGSGEQFFGPGTRLTVL.

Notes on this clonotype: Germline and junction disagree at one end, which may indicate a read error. The CDR3 region has the DNA TGTGCCAGCAGCTTCTCGGGACAGGGGAACGCTGAAGCTTTCTTT. Translated: CASSFSGQGNAEAFF. The chain is built from TRBV11-2 and TRBJ1-1; TRBD1 aligns across 10 bases. CDR1 SGHAT and CDR2 FQNNGV come from the germline V gene. This CDR3 is built from 15 residues. Together with reference TRBV11-2 and TRBJ1-1, the CDR3 gives the full variable domain: EAGVAQSPRYKIIEKRQSVAFWCNPISGHATLYWYQQILGQGPKLLIQFQNNGVVDDSQLPKDRFSAERLKGVDSTLKIQPAKLEDSAVYLCASSFSGQGNAEAFFGQGTRLTVV.

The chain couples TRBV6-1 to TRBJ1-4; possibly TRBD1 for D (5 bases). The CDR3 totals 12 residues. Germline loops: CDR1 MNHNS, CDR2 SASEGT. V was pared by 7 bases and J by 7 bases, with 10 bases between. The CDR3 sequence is CASIGGGEKLFF. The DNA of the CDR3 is TGTGCCAGCATCGGGGGGGGTGAAAAACTGTTTTTT.

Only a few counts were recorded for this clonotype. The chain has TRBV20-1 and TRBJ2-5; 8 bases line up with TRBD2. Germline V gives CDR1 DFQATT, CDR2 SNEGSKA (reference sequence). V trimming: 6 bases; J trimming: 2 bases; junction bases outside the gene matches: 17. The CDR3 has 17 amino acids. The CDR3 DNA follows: TGCAGTGCCGAACCCTCGAGAAATAGCGGGGCACAAGAGACCCAGTACTTC. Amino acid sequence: CSAEPSRNSGAQETQYF.

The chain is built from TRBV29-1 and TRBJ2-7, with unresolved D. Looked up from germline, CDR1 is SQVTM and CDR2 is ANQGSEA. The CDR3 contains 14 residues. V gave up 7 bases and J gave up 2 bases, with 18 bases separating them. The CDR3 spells CSASCLDQTYEQYF. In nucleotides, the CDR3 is TGCAGCGCGTCGTGCCTGGATCAGACCTACGAGCAGTACTTC.

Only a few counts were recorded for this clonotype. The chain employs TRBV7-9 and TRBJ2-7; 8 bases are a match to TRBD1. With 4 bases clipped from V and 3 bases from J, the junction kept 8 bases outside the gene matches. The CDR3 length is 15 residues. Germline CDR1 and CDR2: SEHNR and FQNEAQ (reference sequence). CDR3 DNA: TGTGCCAGCAGCTACTATACAGGGGGAATCTACGAGCAGTACTTC. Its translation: CASSYYTGGIYEQYF.

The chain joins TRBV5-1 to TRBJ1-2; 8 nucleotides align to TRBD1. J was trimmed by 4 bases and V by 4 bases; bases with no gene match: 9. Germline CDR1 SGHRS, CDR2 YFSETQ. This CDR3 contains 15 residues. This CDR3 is CASSRSGQGSYGYTF. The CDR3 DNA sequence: TGCGCCAGCAGCAGGTCCGGACAGGGATCCTATGGCTACACCTTC.

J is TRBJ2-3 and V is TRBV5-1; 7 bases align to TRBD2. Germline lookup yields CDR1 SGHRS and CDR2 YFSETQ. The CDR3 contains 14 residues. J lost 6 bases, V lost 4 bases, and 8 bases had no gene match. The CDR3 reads CASSRLAGMDTQYF. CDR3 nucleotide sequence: TGCGCCAGCAGCCGACTAGCCGGGATGGATACGCAGTATTTT.